This entry describes one T cell receptor beta chain. This sample was taken from a study of cytomegalovirus exposure and HLA in healthy donors. Researchers ran the PCR with 60 Vbeta and 13 Jbeta primers. TCRdb's copy holds only in-frame clones and misses some; the assay was immunoSEQ multiplex PCR. The table records fewer than 150,000 clones, about 80% of them present only once. The CDR3 length is 12 residues. Germline V gene data show CDR1 as LNHDA and CDR2 as SQIVND (reference sequence). The V end was cut by 3 bases, the J end by 7 bases, with 10 bases between. This rearrangement joins TRBV19 to TRBJ2-7, with a tentative D call TRBD1 (5 bases). This clonotype was sampled from a male donor in good health and CMV-seronegative. The material sequenced was PBMCs. Here the CDR3 reads CASSIQGGEQYF. CDR3 DNA sequence: TGTGCCAGTAGTATCCAGGGTGGAGAGCAGTACTTC.